This T cell receptor (beta chain) came from a study of radiation and T cells in renal cell carcinoma. Turning to the study itself: Nephrectomy followed 15 Gy stereotactic body radiation by 4 weeks.

Losses at the gene ends were 4 bases for V and 4 bases for J; bases not matched to a gene: 9. The CDR3 is 15 residues long. Germline loops: CDR1 MNHEY, CDR2 SVGAGI. Indicated time point: baseline pretreatment blood. The treatment was: 15 Gy SBRT to primary tumor, nephrectomy 4 weeks later. Blood was sampled at baseline, 2 weeks and 4 weeks after SBRT. Libraries were prepared by immunoSEQ multiplex PCR; TCRdb keeps only in-frame clonotypes and omits some of them. The table lists about 130,000 clones, roughly four fifths of them singletons. Points from the study as a whole: Top tumor clonotypes rose in blood 2 weeks post-radiation, then contracted.

Concerning this clone itself: Its specificity is unknown.

The chain recombines TRBV6-5 with TRBJ1-1; 7 bases are a match to TRBD1. The source is a woman aged 55 to 70 with renal cell carcinoma. Here the sequenced sample was blood, taken from a patient whose treatment included radiotherapy and nephrectomy. The CDR3 sequence: CASSSLDRESTEAFF. In nucleotides, the CDR3 is TGTGCCAGCAGTTCCTTAGACAGGGAGAGCACTGAAGCTTTCTTT.